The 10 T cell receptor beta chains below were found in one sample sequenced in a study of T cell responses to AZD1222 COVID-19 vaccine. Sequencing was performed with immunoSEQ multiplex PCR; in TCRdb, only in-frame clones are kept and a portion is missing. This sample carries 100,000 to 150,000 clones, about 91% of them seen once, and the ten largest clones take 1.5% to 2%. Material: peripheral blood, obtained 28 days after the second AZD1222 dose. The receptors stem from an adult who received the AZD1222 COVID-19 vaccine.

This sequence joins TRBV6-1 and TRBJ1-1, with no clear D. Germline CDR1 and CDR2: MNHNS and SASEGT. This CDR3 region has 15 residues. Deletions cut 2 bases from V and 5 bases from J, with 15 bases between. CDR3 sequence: CASSEIWAAATEAFF. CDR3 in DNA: TGTGCCAGCAGTGAAATTTGGGCAGCCGCGACTGAAGCTTTCTTT.

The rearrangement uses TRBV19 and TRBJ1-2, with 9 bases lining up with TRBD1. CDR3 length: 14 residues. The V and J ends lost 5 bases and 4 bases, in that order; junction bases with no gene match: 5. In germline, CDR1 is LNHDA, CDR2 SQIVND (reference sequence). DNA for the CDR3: TGTGCCAGTAGTGAACAGGGGGCTATCTATGGCTACACCTTC. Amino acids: CASSEQGAIYGYTF.

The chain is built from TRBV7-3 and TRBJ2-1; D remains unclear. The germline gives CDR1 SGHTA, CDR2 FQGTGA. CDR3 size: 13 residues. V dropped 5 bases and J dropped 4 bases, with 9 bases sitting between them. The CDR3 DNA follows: TGTGCCAGCAGCCCGGGCTGGTACAATGAGCAGTTCTTC. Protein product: CASSPGWYNEQFF.

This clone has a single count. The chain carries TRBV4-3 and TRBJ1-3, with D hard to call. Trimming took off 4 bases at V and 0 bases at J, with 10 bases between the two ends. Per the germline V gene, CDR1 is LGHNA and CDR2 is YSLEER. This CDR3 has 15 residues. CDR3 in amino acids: CASSPGLNSGNTIYF. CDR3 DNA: TGCGCCAGCAGCCCTGGACTGAACTCTGGAAACACCATATATTTT.

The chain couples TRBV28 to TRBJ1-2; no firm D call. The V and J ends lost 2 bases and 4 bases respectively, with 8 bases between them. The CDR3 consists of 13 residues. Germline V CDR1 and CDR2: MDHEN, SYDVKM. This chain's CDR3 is CASSLPDFYGYTF. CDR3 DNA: TGTGCCAGCAGTTTACCCGACTTCTATGGCTACACCTTC.

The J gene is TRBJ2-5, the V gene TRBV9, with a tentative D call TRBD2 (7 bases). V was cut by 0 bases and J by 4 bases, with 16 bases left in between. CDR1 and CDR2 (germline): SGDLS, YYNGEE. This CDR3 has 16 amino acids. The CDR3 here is CASSVGAGASSETQYF. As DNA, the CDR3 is TGTGCCAGCAGCGTAGGGGCGGGGGCCTCTTCAGAGACCCAGTACTTC.

The CDR3 loop is CASSIPPRGGGARDTQYF. CDR3 nucleotides: TGTGCCAGTAGTATACCCCCTCGTGGCGGGGGGGCGCGGGATACGCAGTATTTT. The chain is built from TRBV19 and TRBJ2-3; 9 nucleotides agree with TRBD2. This CDR3 has 18 amino acids. With V trimmed by 2 bases and J by 6 bases, 15 bases remained unmatched. Per germline, CDR1 LNHDA and CDR2 SQIVND (reference sequence).

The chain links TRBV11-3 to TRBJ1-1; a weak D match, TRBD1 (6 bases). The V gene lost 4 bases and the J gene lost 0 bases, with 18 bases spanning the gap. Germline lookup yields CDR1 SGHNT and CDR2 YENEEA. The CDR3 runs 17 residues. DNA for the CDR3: TGTGCCAGCAGCTCCGTAGGGGGAGAGATTATGAACACTGAAGCTTTCTTT. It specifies CASSSVGGEIMNTEAFF.

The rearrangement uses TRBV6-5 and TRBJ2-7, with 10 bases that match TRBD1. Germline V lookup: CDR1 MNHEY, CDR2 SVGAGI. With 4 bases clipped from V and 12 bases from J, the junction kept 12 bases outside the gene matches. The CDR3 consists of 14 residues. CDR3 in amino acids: CASSLLSGQGGLYV. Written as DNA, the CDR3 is TGTGCCAGCAGTTTATTATCCGGACAGGGGGGTCTGTACGTC.

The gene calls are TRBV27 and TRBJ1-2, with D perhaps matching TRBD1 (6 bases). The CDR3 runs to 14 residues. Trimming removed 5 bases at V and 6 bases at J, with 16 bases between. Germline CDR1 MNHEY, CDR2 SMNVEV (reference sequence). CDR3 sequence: CASSNRAGGDGYTF. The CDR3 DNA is TGTGCCAGCAGTAACCGGGCCGGGGGCGATGGCTACACCTTC.